A selection of T cell receptor beta chains follows, all from one sample in a study of CD8 T cells in ankylosing spondylitis. TCRdb ran MiXCR on the 5' RACE reads and lists one entry per CDR3 protein. The sample has about 300,000 distinct CDR3 sequences; less than 25% are singletons. The specimen sequenced was blood, either unsorted or a sorted T cell fraction (not recorded which). The source is a female donor with ankylosing spondylitis or in good health (not recorded which). Both conserved end residues are part of each CDR3. The order of the fields is clone size, D gene, J gene, V gene, CDR3 protein, CDR3 DNA. A D gene is named only where the DNA matches it firmly. Size values are once, few and many counts, or a class for expanded clones, and some rows have none.

size: few; D: TRBD2; J: TRBJ2-1; V: TRBV18; CDR3: CASSRLKGGEQFF; DNA: TGTGCCAGCTCCCGGCTAAAGGGAGGGGAGCAGTTCTTC
size: .; D: TRBD1; J: TRBJ2-1; V: TRBV6-2/TRBV6-3; CDR3: CASSLHPGQGRSYNEQFF; DNA: TGTGCCAGCAGTCTACATCCCGGACAGGGACGGTCCTACAATGAGCAGTTCTTC
size: .; D: .; J: TRBJ1-5; V: TRBV7-2; CDR3: CASSLADGGAQNQPQHF; DNA: TGTGCCAGCAGCTTAGCGGATGGGGGGGCGCAGAATCAGCCCCAGCATTTT
size: few; D: TRBD1; J: TRBJ1-2; V: TRBV30; CDR3: CAWTRQGANGYTF; DNA: TGTGCCTGGACACGACAGGGGGCAAATGGCTACACCTTC
size: many; D: .; J: TRBJ1-1; V: TRBV12-3/TRBV12-4; CDR3: CASTLGQTNTEAFF; DNA: TGTGCCAGCACCTTGGGGCAGACGAACACTGAAGCTTTCTTT
size: few; D: TRBD1; J: TRBJ2-7; V: TRBV18; CDR3: CASSPGTGDEQYF; DNA: TGTGCCAGCTCCCCCGGGACAGGCGACGAGCAGTACTTC
size: few; D: .; J: TRBJ2-1; V: TRBV6-1; CDR3: CASSSSGIMNEQFF; DNA: TGTGCCAGCTCCTCGTCCGGGATAATGAATGAGCAGTTCTTC
size: few; D: .; J: TRBJ2-3; V: TRBV21-1; CDR3: CASSKGKLAGEADTQYF; DNA: TGTGCCAGCAGCAAAGGGAAACTAGCGGGAGAGGCAGATACGCAGTATTTT
size: once; D: TRBD2; J: TRBJ2-1; V: TRBV24-1; CDR3: CATSGRSGRSGEQFF; DNA: TGTGCCACCAGTGGTCGAAGCGGGAGAAGCGGTGAGCAGTTCTTC
size: few; D: .; J: TRBJ2-7; V: TRBV6-5; CDR3: CASSYRGPSYEQYF; DNA: TGTGCCAGCAGTTACCGGGGGCCTTCCTACGAGCAGTACTTC
size: .; D: .; J: TRBJ2-1; V: TRBV10-3; CDR3: CAISGGIINEQFF; DNA: TGTGCCATCTCAGGGGGGATCATTAATGAGCAGTTCTTC
size: few; D: .; J: TRBJ2-7; V: TRBV12-3/TRBV12-4; CDR3: CASSLSGIYVPQQYF; DNA: TGTGCCAGCAGTTTATCGGGTATTTACGTACCGCAGCAGTACTTC
size: few; D: .; J: TRBJ2-5; V: TRBV5-4; CDR3: CASSLFREQETQYF; DNA: TGTGCCAGCAGCTTGTTTAGGGAGCAAGAGACCCAGTACTTC
size: .; D: .; J: TRBJ2-7; V: TRBV5-1; CDR3: CASSTGLNYEQYF; DNA: TGCGCCAGCAGCACCGGACTAAACTACGAGCAGTACTTC
size: .; D: TRBD1; J: TRBJ1-2; V: TRBV28; CDR3: CASSQEGALRYGYTF; DNA: TGTGCCAGCAGTCAAGAGGGGGCGTTGCGGTATGGCTACACCTTC
size: few; D: .; J: TRBJ1-3; V: TRBV5-1; CDR3: CASTEGSSSGNTIYF; DNA: TGCGCCAGCACCGAGGGGTCGAGCTCTGGAAACACCATATATTTT
size: once; D: .; J: TRBJ2-7; V: TRBV5-4; CDR3: CASSLMDSVGLYEQYF; DNA: TGTGCCAGCAGCTTGATGGACTCGGTGGGGCTCTACGAGCAGTACTTC
size: .; D: .; J: TRBJ1-6; V: TRBV29-1; CDR3: CSVATGTGNSPLHF; DNA: TGCAGCGTTGCAACCGGGACGGGCAATTCACCCCTCCACTTT
size: few; D: TRBD1; J: TRBJ1-5; V: TRBV7-2; CDR3: CASSLQGQVGSQPQHF; DNA: TGTGCCAGCAGCTTACAAGGACAGGTGGGATCTCAGCCCCAGCATTTT
size: .; D: TRBD2; J: TRBJ2-3; V: TRBV12-3/TRBV12-4; CDR3: CASSFITAGPLNTQYF; DNA: TGTGCCAGCAGTTTTATAACAGCGGGGCCTCTAAATACGCAGTATTTT
size: .; D: TRBD2; J: TRBJ2-1; V: TRBV20-1; CDR3: CSARVYYRREFSYNEQFF; DNA: TGCAGTGCTAGAGTTTATTATCGGCGGGAGTTCTCCTACAATGAGCAGTTCTTC
size: many; D: .; J: TRBJ2-7; V: TRBV28; CDR3: CASSLQGSYEQYF; DNA: TGTGCCAGCAGTTTGCAGGGCTCCTACGAGCAGTACTTC
size: .; D: TRBD2; J: TRBJ2-3; V: TRBV7-2; CDR3: CASSSRSGRADTQYF; DNA: TGTGCCAGCAGCTCACGAAGTGGGAGGGCAGATACGCAGTATTTT
size: few; D: .; J: TRBJ2-7; V: TRBV2; CDR3: CASEEGMVDYEQYF; DNA: TGTGCCAGTGAAGAGGGGATGGTCGACTACGAGCAGTACTTC
size: .; D: TRBD1; J: TRBJ2-6; V: TRBV7-2; CDR3: CASSSDRASGANVLTF; DNA: TGTGCCAGCAGCTCAGACAGGGCCTCTGGGGCCAACGTCCTGACTTTC
size: few; D: .; J: TRBJ1-6; V: TRBV6-1; CDR3: CASSSDRRNSPLHF; DNA: TGTGCCAGCAGCTCCGACAGGCGGAATTCACCCCTCCACTTT
size: few; D: .; J: TRBJ2-1; V: TRBV7-2; CDR3: CASSLAQGEGANEQFF; DNA: TGTGCCAGCAGCTTAGCGCAAGGCGAAGGGGCCAATGAGCAGTTCTTC
size: .; D: .; J: TRBJ1-5; V: TRBV13; CDR3: CASSERDEPQHF; DNA: TGTGCCAGCAGCGAACGTGACGAGCCCCAGCATTTT
size: many; D: .; J: TRBJ1-2; V: TRBV4-2; CDR3: CASSQDYAENYGYTF; DNA: TGTGCCAGCAGCCAAGATTACGCAGAAAACTATGGCTACACCTTC
size: many; D: TRBD2; J: TRBJ2-7; V: TRBV10-3; CDR3: CAISGLAGGNEQYF; DNA: TGTGCCATCAGTGGCCTAGCGGGAGGTAACGAGCAGTACTTC
size: .; D: .; J: TRBJ2-1; V: TRBV28; CDR3: CASTPRWPKLGYNEQFF; DNA: TGTGCCAGCACCCCCCGCTGGCCGAAACTCGGGTACAATGAGCAGTTCTTC
size: few; D: TRBD2; J: TRBJ2-7; V: TRBV7-9; CDR3: CASSLGSGTSGFYEQYF; DNA: TGTGCCAGCAGCTTGGGATCTGGGACTAGCGGGTTTTACGAGCAGTACTTC
size: few; D: TRBD2; J: TRBJ2-1; V: TRBV7-2; CDR3: CASTSLAGGRGIF; DNA: TGTGCCAGCACTAGTCTAGCGGGAGGTCGGGGGATCTTC
size: .; D: TRBD2; J: TRBJ2-1; V: TRBV29-1; CDR3: CSVGGSSGNFVGEQFF; DNA: TGCAGCGTTGGGGGGTCAAGCGGGAACTTTGTCGGTGAGCAGTTCTTC
size: many; D: .; J: TRBJ1-2; V: TRBV10-3; CDR3: CAISQADYGYTF; DNA: TGTGCCATCAGCCAGGCCGATTATGGCTACACCTTC
size: many; D: .; J: TRBJ1-1; V: TRBV5-4; CDR3: CASSFSTGNTEAFF; DNA: TGTGCCAGCAGCTTTTCCACTGGGAACACTGAAGCTTTCTTT
size: few; D: .; J: TRBJ2-2; V: TRBV6-1; CDR3: CASSEILHNTGELFF; DNA: TGTGCCAGCAGTGAAATTCTACATAACACCGGGGAGCTGTTTTTT
size: many; D: .; J: TRBJ2-7; V: TRBV21-1; CDR3: CASSNRDRGYEQYF; DNA: TGTGCCAGCAGCAACCGGGACAGAGGCTACGAGCAGTACTTC
size: .; D: .; J: TRBJ2-1; V: TRBV28; CDR3: CASSSPGYNEQFF; DNA: TGTGCCAGCAGTTCGCCTGGATACAATGAGCAGTTCTTC
size: .; D: TRBD2; J: TRBJ2-1; V: TRBV20-1; CDR3: CSARSPWGEGPYNEQFF; DNA: TGCAGTGCTAGATCTCCTTGGGGGGAGGGCCCCTACAATGAGCAGTTCTTC
size: many; D: .; J: TRBJ2-1; V: TRBV7-2; CDR3: CASSRDFRSSYNEQFF; DNA: TGTGCCAGCAGCCGGGACTTTAGGAGCTCCTACAATGAGCAGTTCTTC
size: once; D: .; J: TRBJ2-7; V: TRBV6-2/TRBV6-3; CDR3: CASSYYDRPYYEQYF; DNA: TGTGCCAGCAGTTATTACGACAGGCCCTACTACGAGCAGTACTTC
size: many; D: TRBD2; J: TRBJ2-1; V: TRBV29-1; CDR3: CSVDQGGSRKFF; DNA: TGCAGCGTTGACCAGGGCGGGAGCCGGAAGTTCTTC
size: .; D: .; J: TRBJ1-1; V: TRBV6-5; CDR3: CASSYSVRNTEAFF; DNA: TGTGCCAGCAGTTACTCGGTCCGGAACACTGAAGCTTTCTTT
size: .; D: .; J: TRBJ2-1; V: TRBV7-2; CDR3: CASSLNWDNEQFF; DNA: TGTGCCAGCAGCTTAAACTGGGACAATGAGCAGTTCTTC
size: .; D: .; J: TRBJ2-7; V: TRBV29-1; CDR3: CSVLVGGGYEQYF; DNA: TGCAGCGTCCTCGTCGGGGGCGGCTACGAGCAGTACTTC
size: .; D: TRBD2; J: TRBJ2-2; V: TRBV18; CDR3: CASSSGLAGHGELFF; DNA: TGTGCCAGCTCATCGGGGCTAGCGGGCCACGGGGAGCTGTTTTTT
size: few; D: .; J: TRBJ1-6; V: TRBV7-6; CDR3: CASSPVGSNSPLHF; DNA: TGTGCCAGCAGCCCTGTGGGGTCCAATTCACCCCTCCACTTT
size: many; D: TRBD2; J: TRBJ2-1; V: TRBV20-1; CDR3: CSAQGTSASSYNEQFF; DNA: TGCAGTGCTCAGGGGACTAGCGCGAGCTCCTACAATGAGCAGTTCTTC
size: .; D: TRBD2; J: TRBJ2-3; V: TRBV9; CDR3: CASSVSAGATDTQYF; DNA: TGTGCCAGCAGCGTATCAGCGGGAGCCACAGATACGCAGTATTTT
size: .; D: TRBD1; J: TRBJ1-1; V: TRBV6-5; CDR3: CASSYSGTAYEAFF; DNA: TGTGCCAGCAGTTACTCCGGGACAGCCTATGAAGCTTTCTTT
size: few; D: TRBD2; J: TRBJ2-5; V: TRBV12-3/TRBV12-4; CDR3: CASSQGLRETQYF; DNA: TGTGCCAGCAGCCAGGGACTACGGGAGACCCAGTACTTC